The 18 T cell receptor beta chains below all came from one sample that was sequenced in a study of T cells in Graves' hyperthyroidism and ophthalmopathy. RNA transcripts served as the template for amplifying TCR beta CDR3 regions. TCR CDR3 regions were first amplified by RT-PCR with HTBI primers. TCRdb re-called the multiplex PCR reads through MiXCR, storing one row per CDR3 protein. The sample yields about 600,000 distinct CDR3 sequences, about 14% seen once. Sequencing input: blood. The receptors originated from a woman aged 45 to 65 with Graves' ophthalmopathy.

This clonotype occurred many times. V usage is TRBV7-9 and J usage is TRBJ1-1; the D is unclear. CDR1 is SEHNR, CDR2 FQNEAQ, per germline (reference sequence). V lost 1 base, J lost 1 base, and 7 bases lay in between. This CDR3 comprises 14 residues. CDR3 DNA: TGTGCCAGCAGCTTAGGGCCTCAGAACACTGAAGCTTTCTTT. It encodes CASSLGPQNTEAFF.

This clonotype was counted at least ten times. V gene TRBV7-2 combines with J gene TRBJ1-1; D is ambiguous. This CDR3 comprises 14 residues. CDR1 is SGHTA, CDR2 FQGNSA, per germline. V dropped 2 bases and J dropped 1 base, with 8 bases sitting between them. The CDR3 loop reads CASSLSRSNTEAFF. In DNA, the CDR3 is TGTGCCAGCAGCTTATCCAGATCGAACACTGAAGCTTTCTTT.

This clonotype was observed a few times. The V and J genes are TRBV4-3 and TRBJ2-5, with a weak D call TRBD1 (6 bases). V shed 3 bases and J shed 0 bases, with 14 bases lying between them. Germline CDR1 and CDR2: LGHNA and YSLEER. The CDR3 spans 16 residues. This chain's CDR3 is CASSQGYREYQETQYF. CDR3 DNA: TGCGCCAGCAGCCAGGGCTACAGGGAGTACCAAGAGACCCAGTACTTC.

V gene TRBV5-1 combines with J gene TRBJ2-4, with D possibly TRBD2 on 6 matching bases. Trimming removed 3 bases from V and 0 bases from J, with 19 bases in between. Germline V gives CDR1 SGHRS, CDR2 YFSETQ. This CDR3 has 18 residues. CDR3 protein: CASSSVEGRRIAKNIQYF. The DNA for the CDR3 is TGCGCCAGCAGCTCGGTGGAGGGGCGGAGGATAGCCAAAAACATTCAGTACTTC.

J is TRBJ2-3 and V is TRBV5-1; tentative D call: TRBD1 (5 bases). The V gene's germline CDR1 is SGHRS and CDR2 YFSETQ. V was trimmed by 4 bases and J by 0 bases, leaving 15 bases between them. The CDR3 totals 16 residues. CDR3 residues: CASSLTTGSSTDTQYF. In DNA form, the CDR3 reads TGCGCCAGCAGCCTTACCACAGGCTCTAGCACAGATACGCAGTATTTT.

In its sample, this clonotype was seen many times. V usage is TRBV6-5 and J usage is TRBJ2-1; D uncertain. Trimming pared 2 bases from V and 5 bases from J, leaving 10 bases between. This CDR3 spans 14 amino acids. Per germline, CDR1 MNHEY and CDR2 SVGAGI. The CDR3 loop is CASSYAGGHNEQFF. Here the CDR3 DNA reads TGTGCCAGCAGTTACGCCGGCGGTCACAATGAGCAGTTCTTC.

The chain employs TRBV20-1 and TRBJ2-3; TRBD2 might be the D (5 bases). This CDR3 is built from 14 residues. V lost 5 bases to trimming and J lost 1 base, with 13 bases between them. Per germline, CDR1 DFQATT and CDR2 SNEGSKA (reference sequence). As DNA, the CDR3 is TGCAGTGCTCTCGGTCCAGCGGGCACAGATACGCAGTATTTT. Protein sequence: CSALGPAGTDTQYF.

This clonotype was counted between two and nine times. This sequence joins TRBV7-9 and TRBJ2-1, with TRBD2 matching over 10 bases. V shed 5 bases, J shed 8 bases, and the junction held 12 bases outside the gene matches. The CDR3 loop spans 16 amino acids. The germline V gene encodes CDR1 SEHNR and CDR2 FQNEAQ (reference sequence). The CDR3 region has the DNA TGTGCCAGCAGCGCCAAAGCGGGAGGGCCGTTATATGAGCAGTTCTTC. Translated, it gives CASSAKAGGPLYEQFF.

Ten or more counts support this clonotype. V is TRBV7-6 and J is TRBJ2-7; 10 bases are a match to TRBD1. The germline V gene encodes CDR1 SGHVS and CDR2 FNYEAQ. The CDR3 is made up of 16 amino acids. The junction had 11 bases not matched to a gene; V was cut back by 3 bases and J by 6 bases. This chain's CDR3 is CASSLSGTGAGSEQYF. The CDR3 DNA reads TGTGCCAGCAGCTTGTCCGGGACAGGGGCAGGAAGCGAGCAGTACTTC.

The rearrangement links TRBV6-5 to TRBJ2-1; D uncertain. This CDR3 spans 14 amino acids. V lost 0 bases and J lost 8, with 11 bases in between. Germline V gene sequence: CDR1 MNHEY, CDR2 SVGAGI. The CDR3 region is CASSYSNEKDEQFF. The CDR3, as DNA: TGTGCCAGCAGTTACTCGAATGAGAAGGATGAGCAGTTCTTC.

The genes are TRBV7-8 and TRBJ2-1, with 8 positions matching TRBD2. The CDR3 is 15 amino acids. V shed 1 base and J 4 bases; nucleotides not matched to a gene: 3. CDR1 SGHVS and CDR2 FQNEAQ come from the germline V gene. In DNA, the CDR3 is TGTGCCAGCAGCTTAGGGCGGGAGGTTTACAATGAGCAGTTCTTC. This encodes CASSLGREVYNEQFF.

The chain uses TRBV20-1 and TRBJ2-5; 7 nucleotides align to TRBD1. J gave up 4 bases and V 3 bases, and 5 bases lay outside the gene matches. Per the germline V gene, CDR1 is DFQATT and CDR2 is SNEGSKA (reference sequence). This CDR3 spans 13 amino acids. The DNA for the CDR3 is TGCAGTGCTAGCAGGGGGTCTGGAGAGACCCAGTACTTC. Translating it yields CSASRGSGETQYF.

This clonotype was detected ten times or more. The V and J genes are TRBV27 and TRBJ2-5; 9 nucleotides agree with TRBD2. Germline values: CDR1 MNHEY, CDR2 SMNVEV (reference sequence). The CDR3 has 15 amino acids. V lost 5 bases and J lost 2; bases outside the gene matches: 6. The CDR3: CASSTFAGGQETQYF. The CDR3 nucleotides are TGTGCCAGCAGTACTTTTGCGGGAGGGCAAGAGACCCAGTACTTC.

In its sample, this clonotype was seen a few times. The chain is built from TRBV7-2 and TRBJ2-6; weak D call: TRBD1 (5 bases). CDR3 size: 18 residues. Trimming took off 2 bases at V and 0 bases at J, with 14 bases between the two ends. CDR1 SGHTA and CDR2 FQGNSA come from the germline V gene. CDR3: CASSLKGALPSGANVLTF. The CDR3 DNA reads as TGTGCCAGCAGCTTAAAAGGGGCCCTACCCTCTGGGGCCAACGTCCTGACTTTC.

The table lists this clonotype with many counts. The rearrangement joins TRBV6-2 or TRBV6-3 to TRBJ1-1; D call uncertain. The CDR3 covers 12 residues. Looked up from germline, CDR1 is MNHEY and CDR2 is SVGEGT. V lost 10 bases and J 1 base, leaving 10 bases between the germline ends. The CDR3 region is CATTDQNTEAFF. As DNA, the CDR3 is TGTGCCACCACTGATCAGAACACTGAAGCTTTCTTT.

This clonotype has just a few counts. The rearrangement joins TRBV5-6 to TRBJ2-2; tentative D call: TRBD2 (6 bases). V was shortened by 4 bases and J by 0 bases, with 13 bases between the two germline ends. The CDR3 extends over 16 amino acids. The germline CDR1 and CDR2 sequences are SGHDT and YYEEEE. Written as DNA, the CDR3 is TGTGCCAGCAGCCCGCTATGGAGGGCGAACACCGGGGAGCTGTTTTTT. Protein sequence: CASSPLWRANTGELFF.

The V and J genes are TRBV14 and TRBJ1-6; D remains ambiguous. Germline loops: CDR1 SGHDN, CDR2 FVKESK. This CDR3 contains 15 residues. Trimming shortened V by 1 base and J by 9 bases, and 13 bases separated the two germline ends. As DNA, the CDR3 is TGTGCCAGCAGCCAAGTAACCGCCGGACGTTCACCCCTCCACTTT. Translated: CASSQVTAGRSPLHF.

Many counts were recorded for this clonotype. The chain carries TRBV7-8 and TRBJ2-5; weak D call: TRBD2 (6 bases). Trimming shortened V by 5 bases and J by 2 bases, and 18 bases separated the two germline ends. The CDR3 loop spans 16 amino acids. The germline CDR1 and CDR2 sequences are SGHVS and FQNEAQ. Here the CDR3 reads CASSLLFGGVQETQYF. CDR3 DNA sequence: TGTGCCAGCAGCCTTCTATTCGGGGGTGTTCAAGAGACCCAGTACTTC.